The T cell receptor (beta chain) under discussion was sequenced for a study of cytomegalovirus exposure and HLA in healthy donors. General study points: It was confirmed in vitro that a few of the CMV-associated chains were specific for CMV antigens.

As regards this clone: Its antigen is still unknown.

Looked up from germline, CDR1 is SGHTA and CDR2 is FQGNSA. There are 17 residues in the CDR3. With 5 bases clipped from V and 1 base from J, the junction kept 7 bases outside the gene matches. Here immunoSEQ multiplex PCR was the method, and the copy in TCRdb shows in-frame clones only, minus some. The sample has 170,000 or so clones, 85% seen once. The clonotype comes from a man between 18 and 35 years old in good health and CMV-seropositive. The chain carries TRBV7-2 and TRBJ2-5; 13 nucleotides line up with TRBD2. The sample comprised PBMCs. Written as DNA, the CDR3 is TGTGCCAGCAGCCGGGGGACTAGCGGGGCCCGCCAAGAGACCCAGTACTTC. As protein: CASSRGTSGARQETQYF.